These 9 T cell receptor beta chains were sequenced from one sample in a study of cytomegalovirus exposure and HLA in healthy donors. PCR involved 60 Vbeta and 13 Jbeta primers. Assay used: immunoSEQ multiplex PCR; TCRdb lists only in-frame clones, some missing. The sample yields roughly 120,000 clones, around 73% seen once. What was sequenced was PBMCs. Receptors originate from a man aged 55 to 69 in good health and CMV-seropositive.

The CDR3 DNA is TGCAGCGTTGAAGTAATGGCGGGGACCGAGCAGTACTTC. Translating it yields CSVEVMAGTEQYF. V usage is TRBV29-1 and J usage is TRBJ2-5, with TRBD2 as a possible D gene (6 bases). With the DNA end fitting TRBJ2-7 better, the J assignment may be wrong. The germline V gene has CDR1 SQVTM and CDR2 ANQGSEA. The CDR3 has 13 residues.

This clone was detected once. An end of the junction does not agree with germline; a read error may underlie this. The CDR3 protein is CASSLGYSYQETQYF. Here the CDR3 DNA reads TGTGCTAGCAGCTTAGGCTACTCGTACCAAGAGACCCAGTACTTC. The V gene is TRBV7-7, the J gene TRBJ2-5; D unclear. CDR1 and CDR2 from the germline V gene are SSHAT and FNYEAQ (reference sequence). The CDR3 spans 15 residues.

CDR3 in amino acids: CASSLVSWEDTGELFF. In DNA form, the CDR3 reads TGCGCCAGCAGCTTGGTTTCTTGGGAGGACACCGGGGAGCTGTTTTTT. The rearrangement uses TRBV5-1 and TRBJ2-2, with D perhaps matching TRBD2 (6 bases). CDR1 is SGHRS and CDR2 is YFSETQ in the germline V gene. Deletions cut 0 bases from V and 3 bases from J, with 12 bases between. The CDR3 extends over 16 amino acids.

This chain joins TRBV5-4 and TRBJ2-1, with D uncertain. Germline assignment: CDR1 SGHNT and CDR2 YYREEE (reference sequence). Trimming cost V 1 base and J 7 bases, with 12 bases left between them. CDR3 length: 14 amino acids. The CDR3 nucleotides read TGTGCCAGCAGCTTGCGTAGTGTGGAGAATGAGCAGTTCTTC. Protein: CASSLRSVENEQFF.

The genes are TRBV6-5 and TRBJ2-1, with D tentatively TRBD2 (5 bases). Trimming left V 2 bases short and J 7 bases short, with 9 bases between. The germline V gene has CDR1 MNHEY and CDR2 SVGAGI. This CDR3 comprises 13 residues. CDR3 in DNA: TGTGCCAGCAGTTACGGGAGAGGGAATGAGCAGTTCTTC. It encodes CASSYGRGNEQFF.

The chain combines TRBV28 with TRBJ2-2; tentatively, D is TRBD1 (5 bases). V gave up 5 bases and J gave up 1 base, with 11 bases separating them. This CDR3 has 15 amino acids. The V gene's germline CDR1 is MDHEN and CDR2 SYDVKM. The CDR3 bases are TGTGCCAGCAGTACCTCTACAGGGAACACCGGGGAGCTGTTTTTT. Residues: CASSTSTGNTGELFF.

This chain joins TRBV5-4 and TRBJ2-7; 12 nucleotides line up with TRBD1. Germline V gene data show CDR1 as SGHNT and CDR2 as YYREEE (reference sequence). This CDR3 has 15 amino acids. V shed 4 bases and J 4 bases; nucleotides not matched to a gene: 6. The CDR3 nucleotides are TGTGCCAGCAGCCCGTCGGGACAGGGGGCTTACGAGCAGTACTTC. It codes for CASSPSGQGAYEQYF.

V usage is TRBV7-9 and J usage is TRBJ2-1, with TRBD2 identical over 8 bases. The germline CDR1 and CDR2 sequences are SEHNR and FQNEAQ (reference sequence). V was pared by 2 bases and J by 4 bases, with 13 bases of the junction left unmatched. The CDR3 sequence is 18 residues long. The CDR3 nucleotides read TGTGCCAGCAGCTTACGAATCGCGGCGGGGGGCAAATACAATGAGCAGTTCTTC. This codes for CASSLRIAAGGKYNEQFF.

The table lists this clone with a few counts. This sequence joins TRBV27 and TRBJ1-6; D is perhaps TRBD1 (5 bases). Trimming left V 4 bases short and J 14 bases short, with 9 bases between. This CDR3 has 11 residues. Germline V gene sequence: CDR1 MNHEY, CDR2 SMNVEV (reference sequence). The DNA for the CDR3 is TGTGCCAGCAGTTCCGGGGGAGCCCTCCACTTT. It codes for CASSSGGALHF.